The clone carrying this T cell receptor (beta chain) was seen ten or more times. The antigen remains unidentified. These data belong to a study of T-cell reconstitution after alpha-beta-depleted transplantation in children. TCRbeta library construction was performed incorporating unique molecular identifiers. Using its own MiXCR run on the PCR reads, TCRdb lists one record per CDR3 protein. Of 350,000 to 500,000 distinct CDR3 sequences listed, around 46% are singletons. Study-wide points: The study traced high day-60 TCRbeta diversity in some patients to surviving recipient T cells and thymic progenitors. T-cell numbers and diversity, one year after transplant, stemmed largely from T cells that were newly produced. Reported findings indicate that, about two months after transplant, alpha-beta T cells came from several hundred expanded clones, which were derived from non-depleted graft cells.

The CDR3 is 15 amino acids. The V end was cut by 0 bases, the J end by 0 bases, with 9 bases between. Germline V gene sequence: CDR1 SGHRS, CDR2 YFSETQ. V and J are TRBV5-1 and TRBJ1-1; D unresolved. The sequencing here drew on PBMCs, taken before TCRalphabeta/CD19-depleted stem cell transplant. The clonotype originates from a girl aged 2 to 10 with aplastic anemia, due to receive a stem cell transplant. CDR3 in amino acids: CASSLERHMNTEAFF. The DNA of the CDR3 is TGCGCCAGCAGCTTGGAACGTCACATGAACACTGAAGCTTTCTTT.